These 20 T cell receptor beta chains were sequenced from one sample in a study of blood T cell repertoires in COVID-19. Sequencing used immunoSEQ multiplex PCR; TCRdb keeps in-frame clones, though not all of them. The sample yields approximately 120,000 clones, more than 80% seen once. The sample taken for sequencing was peripheral blood. These receptors were obtained from a human donor in a cohort sampled during active COVID-19.

In this sample, this clone turned up once. The chain couples TRBV5-6 to TRBJ1-2; 8 bases are a match to TRBD1. V lost 0 bases, J lost 4 bases, and 8 bases stayed unmatched. This CDR3 has 16 amino acids. Germline loops: CDR1 SGHDT, CDR2 YYEEEE. CDR3 in amino acids: CASSLGTGIPTYGYTF. The CDR3 DNA follows: TGTGCCAGCAGCTTGGGGACAGGGATACCTACCTATGGCTACACCTTC.

The chain couples TRBV9 to TRBJ1-1; TRBD1 aligns across 8 bases. Germline V gene lookup returns CDR1 SGDLS and CDR2 YYNGEE. The CDR3 length is 12 residues. V trimming: 0 bases; J trimming: 8 bases; junction bases outside the gene matches: 0. The CDR3 DNA is TGTGCCAGCAGCGTAGGGGACAGGGAAGCTTTCTTT. Its protein is CASSVGDREAFF.

The V and J genes are TRBV5-1 and TRBJ1-1; tentative D call: TRBD1 (6 bases). This CDR3 is 16 amino acids long. CDR1 SGHRS and CDR2 YFSETQ come from the germline V gene. The germline V and J ends were trimmed by 4 bases and 4 bases, with 20 bases remaining between them. CDR3: CASSIATGSGSTEAFF. CDR3 bases: TGCGCCAGCAGCATTGCTACAGGGTCTGGGAGCACTGAAGCTTTCTTT.

In regard to this clone: A junction end diverges from the germline sequence, so it may reflect a read error. V gene TRBV9 combines with J gene TRBJ1-2, with D tentatively TRBD1 (5 bases). The CDR3 has 9 residues. Germline V gene sequence: CDR1 SGDLS, CDR2 YYNGEE. The CDR3 DNA reads TGTGCCAGCAGCGTAGGGGACTTGTTC. Protein product: CASSVGDLF.

The J gene is TRBJ2-2, the V gene TRBV4-1; D possibly corresponds to TRBD2 (6 bases). The CDR3 runs to 14 residues. The germline CDR1 and CDR2 sequences are MGHRA and YSYEKL. V was pared by 1 base and J by 9 bases, with 12 bases between. The CDR3: CASSQVGEARELFF. CDR3 DNA: TGCGCCAGCAGCCAAGTAGGGGAGGCGCGGGAGCTGTTTTTT.

This clone occurred once. The chain joins TRBV21-1 to TRBJ1-2; TRBD1, the D gene given by the table, was not confirmed from the DNA. TRBV21-1 is assigned pseudogene status. The CDR3 consists of 15 residues. CDR3 residues: CASSKDRRPVYGYTF. CDR3 in DNA: TGTGCCAGCAGCAAAGACCGCAGGCCCGTCTATGGCTACACCTTC.

The genes are TRBV3-1 (or the pseudogene TRBV3-2) and TRBJ2-3, with 7 bases that match TRBD2. V was clipped by 10 bases and J by 1 base; unmatched bases: 17. The germline gives CDR1 LGHDT, CDR2 YNNKEL (reference sequence). The CDR3 is 17 amino acids. CDR3 in DNA: TGTGCCACCCAAGGGAGGGCCCGGCCACCTCGCACAGATACGCAGTATTTT. The encoded protein is CATQGRARPPRTDTQYF.

This chain connects TRBV9 to TRBJ1-2, with 7 bases matching TRBD1. Trimming removed 4 bases from V and 7 bases from J; junction bases left unmatched: 25. In germline, CDR1 is SGDLS, CDR2 YYNGEE. The CDR3 consists of 19 residues. CDR3 region: CASSPREPATGSLGGGYTF. CDR3 DNA sequence: TGTGCCAGCAGCCCTCGGGAACCTGCGACAGGGTCCTTGGGCGGTGGCTACACCTTC.

The sample holds one count of this clone. The chain joins TRBV15 to TRBJ1-2, with D maybe TRBD1 (6 bases). From germline, CDR1 is LNHNV and CDR2 YYDKDF (reference sequence). The CDR3 is made up of 14 amino acids. Trimming took 1 base from V and 5 from J, leaving 11 bases between them. The CDR3 coding sequence is TGTGCCACCAGCAGAGGAACAGGGATGTATGGCTACACCTTC. Translating gives CATSRGTGMYGYTF.

The chain combines TRBV29-1 with TRBJ1-2; 8 nucleotides line up with TRBD1. This CDR3 is 12 amino acids long. Germline lookup yields CDR1 SQVTM and CDR2 ANQGSEA. Trimming cost V 7 bases and J 2 bases; bases outside gene matches: 3. The DNA of the CDR3 is TGCAGCGGACAGGGGAGGAACTATGGCTACACCTTC. Translated: CSGQGRNYGYTF.

This clone has only one observation. The rearrangement uses TRBV7-9 and TRBJ1-1; D unclear. CDR3 length: 12 amino acids. V lost 2 bases and J lost 3, with 4 bases in between. The germline CDR1 and CDR2 sequences are SEHNR and FQNEAQ (reference sequence). The CDR3 loop is CASSLPDTEAFF. DNA of the CDR3: TGTGCCAGCAGCTTACCCGACACTGAAGCTTTCTTT.

The V and J genes are TRBV12-3 or TRBV12-4 and TRBJ1-2; 7 nucleotides align to TRBD1. V shed 6 bases and J 3 bases; nucleotides not matched to a gene: 4. The CDR3 spans 13 residues. CDR3 sequence reads: CASRPDRDYGYTF. In nucleotides, the CDR3 is TGTGCCAGCAGACCAGACAGGGACTATGGCTACACCTTC.

The CDR3 loop reads CASSLTEGDEQYF. For the CDR3, the DNA is TGTGCCAGCAGCTTAACTGAGGGAGACGAGCAGTACTTC. J is TRBJ2-7 and V is TRBV7-3; possible D gene TRBD2, 5 bases. Deletions cut 0 bases from V and 5 bases from J, with 8 bases between. CDR1 is SGHTA and CDR2 is FQGTGA in the germline V gene. The CDR3 has 13 amino acids.

V gene TRBV5-1 combines with J gene TRBJ2-3; D may be TRBD1 (5 bases). V lost 1 base, J lost 7 bases, and 13 bases lay in between. Germline CDR1 reads SGHRS; CDR2 reads YFSETQ. The CDR3 runs to 14 residues. CDR3 sequence: CASSLSSGSHTQYF. The CDR3 coding sequence is TGCGCCAGCAGCTTGTCTTCAGGGTCCCATACGCAGTATTTT. The variable domain in full, completed from reference TRBV5-1 and TRBJ2-3, reads KAGVTQTPRYLIKTRGQQVTLSCSPISGHRSVSWYQQTPGQGLQFLFEYFSETQRNKGNFPGRFSGRQFSNSRSEMNVSTLELGDSALYLCASSLSSGSHTQYFGPGTRLTVL.

This sequence joins TRBV4-3 and TRBJ2-3, with a possible D match to TRBD2 (6 bases). This CDR3 is 16 amino acids long. Trimming took 4 bases from V and 1 from J, leaving 15 bases between them. CDR1 is LGHNA, CDR2 YSLEER, per germline. CDR3 residues: CASSLEPPGGTDTQYF. The CDR3 nucleotides are TGCGCCAGCAGCCTGGAGCCTCCGGGGGGCACAGATACGCAGTATTTT.

DNA of the CDR3: TGCGCCAGCAGCTCATCCGACGGGAGCGGCTACACCTTC. Amino acid sequence: CASSSSDGSGYTF. This chain joins TRBV5-1 and TRBJ1-2; no reliable D call. Trimming stripped 3 bases from V and 8 bases from J, with 14 bases between. The CDR3 is 13 residues long. Germline CDR1 SGHRS, CDR2 YFSETQ.

CDR3 nucleotide sequence: TGTGCCAGCAGTGTGTGGTGGGCTAGCGGGACCTACGAGCAGTACTTC. This sequence encodes CASSVWWASGTYEQYF. The chain links TRBV6-1 to TRBJ2-7; 9 bases align to TRBD2. The CDR3 totals 16 residues. CDR1 MNHNS and CDR2 SASEGT come from the germline V gene. V trimming: 4 bases; J trimming: 2 bases; junction bases outside the gene matches: 9.

This chain uses TRBV7-9 with TRBJ2-5, with 8 bases fitting TRBD1. J lost 4 bases, V lost 5 bases, and 9 bases had no gene match. The CDR3 extends over 15 amino acids. Germline lookup yields CDR1 SEHNR and CDR2 FQNEAQ (reference sequence). The CDR3 bases are TGTGCCAGCAGCCAAACCCAGGGGGCGGGAGAGACCCAGTACTTC. Translating gives CASSQTQGAGETQYF.

The gene calls are TRBV24-1 and TRBJ1-2; unclear D gene. The V end lost 1 base, the J end lost 4 bases, and 9 bases lay between the germline ends. The CDR3 is made up of 14 amino acids. Germline loops: CDR1 KGHDR, CDR2 SFDVKD. CDR3 in amino acids: CATSDFGVAYGYTF. CDR3 bases: TGTGCCACCAGTGATTTCGGAGTAGCCTATGGCTACACCTTC.

The J gene is TRBJ2-1, the V gene TRBV28; 12 bases fit TRBD2. This CDR3 has 18 amino acids. Germline V lookup: CDR1 MDHEN, CDR2 SYDVKM. V was clipped by 1 base and J by 3 bases; unmatched bases: 7. CDR3 sequence reads: CASSLFSLAGGNYNEQFF. The DNA of the CDR3 is TGTGCCAGCAGTTTATTTTCACTAGCGGGAGGTAACTACAATGAGCAGTTCTTC.